A selection of T cell receptor beta chains follows, all from one sample in a study of blood T cell repertoires in COVID-19. Here immunoSEQ multiplex PCR was the method, and the copy in TCRdb shows in-frame clones only, minus some. The sample includes roughly 100,000 clones, over 75% of them seen just once. Sequencing was performed on peripheral blood. All receptors derive from a human donor in a cohort sampled during active COVID-19. Both conserved end residues are part of each CDR3. D genes are given only for firm matches. Only part of the rows carry a size: once, few, many, or a class if the clone is expanded.

size	D	V	J	DNA	CDR3
NA	TRBD1	TRBV6-1	TRBJ2-1	TGTGCCAGCAGTGAAGCGCTTCAATTAGGACAGGGGAAAGTCAATGAGCAGTTCTTC	CASSEALQLGQGKVNEQFF
once	TRBD2	TRBV19	TRBJ2-3	TGTGCCAGTAGTACCCCCGGAGCGGGGGCCGATACGCAGTATTTT	CASSTPGAGADTQYF
NA	TRBD2	TRBV6-1	TRBJ2-3	TGTGCCAGCAGTGAACTAGCGGGAGCAGATACGCAGTATTTT	CASSELAGADTQYF
NA	TRBD2	TRBV28	TRBJ2-3	TGTGCCAGCGCGGGGGGGGAGATGTCCGCAGGTGGTACGCAGTATTTT	CASAGGEMSAGGTQYF
NA	TRBD1	TRBV25-1	TRBJ2-2	TGTGCCAGCAGTCTCCCGGGACAGGCAACCGGGGAGCTGTTTTTT	CASSLPGQATGELFF
NA	TRBD1	TRBV7-9	TRBJ1-4	TGTGCCAGCAGCTCGGACAGGACTAATGAAAAACTGTTTTTT	CASSSDRTNEKLFF
NA	NA	TRBV19	TRBJ2-3	TGTGCCAGTAGTATTTATAGGGCCCGGGACTCAGATACGCAGTATTTT	CASSIYRARDSDTQYF
NA	TRBD2	TRBV6-5	TRBJ2-7	TGTGCCAGCAGATCATTAGCGGGATACGAGCAGTACTTC	CASRSLAGYEQYF
NA	NA	TRBV28	TRBJ2-1	TGTGCCAGCAGGGGGACTCCGAGCTCCTACAATGAGCAGTTCTTC	CASRGTPSSYNEQFF
NA	NA	TRBV30	TRBJ1-4	TGTGCCTGGAGGTCGGGGCAGGGGTATGAAAAACTGTTTTTT	CAWRSGQGYEKLFF
NA	NA	TRBV19	TRBJ1-5	TGTGCCAGTAGTATTGCGGCTTATAGCAATCAGCCCCAGCATTTT	CASSIAAYSNQPQHF
once	NA	TRBV5-1	TRBJ1-2	TGCGCCAGCAGCTTGCCAGGGAATGGCTACACCTTC	CASSLPGNGYTF
NA	TRBD2	TRBV7-9	TRBJ2-5	TGTGCCAGCAGCTTAGCGGTGGGGGGGGAGACCCAGTACTTC	CASSLAVGGETQYF
NA	TRBD1	TRBV19	TRBJ1-5	TGTGCCAGTAGTACACAGGGGTACCAGCCCCAGCATTTT	CASSTQGYQPQHF
NA	NA	TRBV27	TRBJ2-7	TGTGCCAGCAGCACGTGGAGCTCCTACGAGCAGTACTTC	CASSTWSSYEQYF
NA	TRBD2	TRBV30	TRBJ2-5	TGTGCCTGTTCCCGACCGACTAGCTATGGAGAGACCCAGTACTTC	CACSRPTSYGETQYF